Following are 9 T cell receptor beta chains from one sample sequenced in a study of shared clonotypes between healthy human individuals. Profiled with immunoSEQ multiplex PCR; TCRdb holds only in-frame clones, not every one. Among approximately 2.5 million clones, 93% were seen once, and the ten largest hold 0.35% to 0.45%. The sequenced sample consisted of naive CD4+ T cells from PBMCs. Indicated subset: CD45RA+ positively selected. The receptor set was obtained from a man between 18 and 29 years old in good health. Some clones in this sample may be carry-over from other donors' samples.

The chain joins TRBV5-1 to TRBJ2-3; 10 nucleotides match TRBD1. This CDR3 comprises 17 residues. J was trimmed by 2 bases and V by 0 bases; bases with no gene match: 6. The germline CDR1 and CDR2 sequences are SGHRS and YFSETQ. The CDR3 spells CASSLAVGTGVTDTQYF. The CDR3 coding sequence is TGCGCCAGCAGCTTGGCCGTCGGGACAGGGGTCACAGATACGCAGTATTTT.

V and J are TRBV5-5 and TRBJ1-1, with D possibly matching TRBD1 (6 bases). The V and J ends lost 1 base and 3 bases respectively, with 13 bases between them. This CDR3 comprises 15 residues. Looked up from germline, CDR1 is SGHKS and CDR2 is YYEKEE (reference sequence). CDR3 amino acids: CASSLYNRADTEAFF. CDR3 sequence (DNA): TGTGCCAGCAGCTTGTATAACAGGGCGGACACTGAAGCTTTCTTT.

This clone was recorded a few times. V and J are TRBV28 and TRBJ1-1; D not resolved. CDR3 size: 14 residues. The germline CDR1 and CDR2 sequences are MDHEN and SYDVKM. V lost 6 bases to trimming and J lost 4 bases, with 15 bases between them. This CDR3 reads CASRPMGQSTEAFF. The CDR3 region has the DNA TGTGCCAGCAGACCAATGGGTCAGAGCACTGAAGCTTTCTTT.

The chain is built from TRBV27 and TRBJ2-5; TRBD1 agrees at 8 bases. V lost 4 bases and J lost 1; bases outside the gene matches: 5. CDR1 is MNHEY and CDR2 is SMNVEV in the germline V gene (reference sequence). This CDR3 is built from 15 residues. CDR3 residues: CASSSGTGPQETQYF. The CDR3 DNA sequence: TGTGCCAGCAGTTCCGGGACAGGACCCCAAGAGACCCAGTACTTC.

The CDR3 DNA follows: TGTGCCATCTCTCGGGACCGACTCGGATTACCTGGAAACACCATATATTTT. Protein product: CAISRDRLGLPGNTIYF. This sequence joins TRBV10-3 and TRBJ1-3; tentative D call: TRBD1 (5 bases). The V end was cut by 8 bases, the J end by 2 bases, with 22 bases between. The CDR3 is 17 amino acids. Germline V gene data show CDR1 as ENHRY and CDR2 as SYGVKD.

DNA for the CDR3: TGTGCCAGCAGCTTAGGCTATGCGGGCCGCCTCACCGGGGAGCTGTTTTTT. Its protein is CASSLGYAGRLTGELFF. This chain links TRBV7-6 with TRBJ2-2; weak D call: TRBD2 (5 bases). CDR3 length: 17 residues. Germline V gene data show CDR1 as SGHVS and CDR2 as FNYEAQ. Trimming pared 1 base from V and 4 bases from J, leaving 16 bases between.

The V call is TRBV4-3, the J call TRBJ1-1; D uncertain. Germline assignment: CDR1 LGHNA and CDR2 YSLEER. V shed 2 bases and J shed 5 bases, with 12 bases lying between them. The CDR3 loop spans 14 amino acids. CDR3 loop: CASSQLLGRTEAFF. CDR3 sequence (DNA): TGCGCCAGCAGCCAACTACTTGGGAGAACTGAAGCTTTCTTT.

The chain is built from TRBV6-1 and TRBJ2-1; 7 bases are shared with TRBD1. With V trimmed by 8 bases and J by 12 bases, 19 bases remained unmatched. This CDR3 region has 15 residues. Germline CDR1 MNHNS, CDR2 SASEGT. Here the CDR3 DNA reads TGTGCCAGCGACCTCTGGACAGGCCTTTCGGTTTGGCAGTTCTTC. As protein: CASDLWTGLSVWQFF.

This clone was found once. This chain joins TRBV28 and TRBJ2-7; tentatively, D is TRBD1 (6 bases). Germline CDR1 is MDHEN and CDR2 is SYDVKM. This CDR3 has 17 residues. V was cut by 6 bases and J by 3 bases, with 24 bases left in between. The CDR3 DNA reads TGTGCCAGCAGCTCCCCAGCTCCGGGACAACAAATCTACGAGCAGTACTTC. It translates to CASSSPAPGQQIYEQYF. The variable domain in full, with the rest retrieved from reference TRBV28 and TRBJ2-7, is DVKVTQSSRYLVKRTGEKVFLECVQDMDHENMFWYRQDPGLGLRLIYFSYDVKMKEKGDIPEGYSVSREKKERFSLILESASTNQTSMYLCASSSPAPGQQIYEQYFGPGTRLTVT.